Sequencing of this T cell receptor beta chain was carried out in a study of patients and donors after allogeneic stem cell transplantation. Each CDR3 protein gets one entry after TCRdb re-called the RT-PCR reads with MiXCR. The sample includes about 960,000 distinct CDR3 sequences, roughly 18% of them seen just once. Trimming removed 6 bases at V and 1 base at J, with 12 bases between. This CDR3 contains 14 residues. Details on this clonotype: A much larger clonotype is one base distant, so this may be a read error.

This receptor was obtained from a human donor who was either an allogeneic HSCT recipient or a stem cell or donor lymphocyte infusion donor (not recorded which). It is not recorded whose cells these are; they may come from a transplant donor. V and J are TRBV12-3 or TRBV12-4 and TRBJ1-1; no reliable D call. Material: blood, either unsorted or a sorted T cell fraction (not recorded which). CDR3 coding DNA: TGTGCCAGCAGATTACAGCAGACGAACACTGAAGCTTTCTTT. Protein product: CASRLQQTNTEAFF.